The clone carrying this TCR beta chain was seen more than once but under ten times. As yet, its antigen is unknown. Per the germline V gene, CDR1 is SGHAT and CDR2 is FQNNGV. V shed 1 base and J shed 4 bases, with 1 base lying between them. The CDR3 extends over 12 amino acids. The table came from immunoSEQ multiplex PCR; TCRdb's copy has only in-frame clones and leaves some out. The table shows around 120,000 clones, with 80% to 95% occurring only once. This record belongs to a study of T cell responses to AZD1222 COVID-19 vaccine. Looking at the study overall: Pooled in the analysis were second doses at about 4 or about 12 weeks.

Study conclusions and caveats: After the peak T cell response, and only then, were repertoires sampled. Vaccine-associated CD4 TCRs ranged over spike, dominating at 160-218 and 743-854. Spike-specific TCR breadth and depth rose after two AZD1222 doses.

J is TRBJ2-2 and V is TRBV11-2; unclear D gene. The material was peripheral blood, obtained on day 0 of AZD1222 vaccination. The sequence came from an adult in good health. This CDR3 is CASSLVTGELFF. The CDR3 DNA sequence: TGTGCCAGCAGCTTAGTCACCGGGGAGCTGTTTTTT.